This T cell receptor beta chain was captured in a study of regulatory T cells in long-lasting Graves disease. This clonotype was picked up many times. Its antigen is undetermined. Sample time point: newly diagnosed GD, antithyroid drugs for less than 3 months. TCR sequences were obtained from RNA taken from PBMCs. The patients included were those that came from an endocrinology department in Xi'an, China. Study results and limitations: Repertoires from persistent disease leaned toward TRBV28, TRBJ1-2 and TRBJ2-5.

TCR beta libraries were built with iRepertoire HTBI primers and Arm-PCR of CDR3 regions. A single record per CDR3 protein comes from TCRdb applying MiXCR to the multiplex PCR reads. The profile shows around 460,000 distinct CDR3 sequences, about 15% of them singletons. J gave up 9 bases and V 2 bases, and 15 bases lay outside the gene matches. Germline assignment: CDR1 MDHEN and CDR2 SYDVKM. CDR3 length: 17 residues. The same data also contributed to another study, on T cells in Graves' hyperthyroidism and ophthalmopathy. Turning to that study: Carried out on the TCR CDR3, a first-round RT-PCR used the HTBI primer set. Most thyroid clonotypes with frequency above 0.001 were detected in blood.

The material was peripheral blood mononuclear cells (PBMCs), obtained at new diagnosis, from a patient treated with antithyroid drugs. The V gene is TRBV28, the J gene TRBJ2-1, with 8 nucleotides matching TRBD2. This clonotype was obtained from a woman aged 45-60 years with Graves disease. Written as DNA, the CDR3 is TGTGCCAGCAGTTTAGAGGCGCGGGAGGAACAATGGGTTGAGCAGTTCTTC. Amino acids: CASSLEAREEQWVEQFF.